One sample yielded the 27 T cell receptor beta chains listed below, sequenced in a study of blood T cell repertoires in COVID-19. This table comes from immunoSEQ multiplex PCR, and its TCRdb copy is limited to in-frame clones, with some not included. The repertoire holds about 100,000 clones, with around 88% as singletons. Sequencing used peripheral blood. All receptors derive from a man aged 80 or over with acute or convalescent COVID-19.

This clone showed up just a few times. The chain recombines TRBV18 with TRBJ2-5, with 12 bases identical to TRBD2. CDR1 KGHSH and CDR2 LQKENI come from the germline V gene. V shed 1 base and J 6 bases; nucleotides not matched to a gene: 15. The CDR3 totals 19 residues. CDR3 nucleotide sequence: TGTGCCAGCTCACCACATAATCCCTGGACTAGCGGGACAGAAAAGACCCAGTACTTC. This encodes CASSPHNPWTSGTEKTQYF.

The gene calls are TRBV7-2 and TRBJ2-3, with D uncertain. Deletions cut 1 base from V and 0 bases from J, with 8 bases between. Looked up from germline, CDR1 is SGHTA and CDR2 is FQGNSA. The CDR3 has 15 residues. The CDR3 DNA is TGTGCCAGCAGCTTAGACAGAACTAGCACAGATACGCAGTATTTT. It translates to CASSLDRTSTDTQYF. Together with reference TRBV7-2 and TRBJ2-3, the CDR3 gives the full variable domain: GAGVSQSPSNKVTEKGKDVELRCDPISGHTALYWYRQSLGQGLEFLIYFQGNSAPDKSGLPSDRFSAERTGGSVSTLTIQRTQQEDSAVYLCASSLDRTSTDTQYFGPGTRLTVL.

V usage is TRBV2 and J usage is TRBJ2-2; 11 nucleotides align to TRBD2. The V and J ends lost 7 bases and 6 bases, in that order; junction bases with no gene match: 7. Germline assignment: CDR1 SNHLY and CDR2 FYNNEI. CDR3 length: 15 residues. The CDR3 reads CASTLLAGGAGELFF. The CDR3 DNA reads as TGTGCCAGCACCCTCCTAGCGGGAGGTGCCGGGGAGCTGTTTTTT.

This chain uses TRBV20-1 with TRBJ2-1, with TRBD2 matching 8 bases. V lost 3 bases to trimming and J lost 4 bases; unmatched junction nucleotides: 5. The CDR3 runs 14 residues. Germline CDR1 is DFQATT and CDR2 is SNEGSKA (reference sequence). The CDR3 protein is CSASRLALYNEQFF. Written as DNA, the CDR3 is TGCAGTGCTAGTCGACTAGCGTTATACAATGAGCAGTTCTTC.

The chain has TRBV19 and TRBJ1-1; no definite D call. Germline V CDR1 and CDR2: LNHDA, SQIVND (reference sequence). The CDR3 covers 15 residues. V lost 4 bases and J 0 bases, leaving 12 bases between the germline ends. The CDR3 region is CASSSPERVNTEAFF. CDR3 DNA: TGTGCCAGTAGTAGCCCAGAGAGGGTGAACACTGAAGCTTTCTTT.

This chain joins TRBV11-2 and TRBJ2-1, with 8 bases aligning to TRBD1. The V and J ends lost 2 bases and 7 bases, in that order; junction bases with no gene match: 1. This CDR3 region has 13 residues. CDR1 is SGHAT and CDR2 is FQNNGV in the germline V gene. CDR3 sequence (DNA): TGTGCCAGCAGCTTAAACAGGGGGAATGAGCAGTTCTTC. This translates into CASSLNRGNEQFF.

V usage is TRBV9 and J usage is TRBJ1-2; D might be TRBD1 (5 bases). This CDR3 has 14 residues. Germline CDR1 reads SGDLS; CDR2 reads YYNGEE. The V and J ends lost 0 bases and 1 base respectively, with 7 bases between them. The CDR3 coding sequence is TGTGCCAGCAGCGTAGGTAGGGGTAACTATGGCTACACCTTC. Protein sequence: CASSVGRGNYGYTF.

V gene TRBV19 combines with J gene TRBJ2-3; tentative D call: TRBD2 (6 bases). CDR3 length: 15 amino acids. V gave up 6 bases and J gave up 4 bases, with 17 bases separating them. The germline V gene has CDR1 LNHDA and CDR2 SQIVND (reference sequence). For the CDR3, the DNA is TGTGCCAGTAGAGAGGACTATATGCGCGCAGATACGCAGTATTTT. Its protein product is CASREDYMRADTQYF.

V and J are TRBV7-9 and TRBJ2-3; tentative D call: TRBD2 (6 bases). Trimming cost V 5 bases and J 0 bases, with 12 bases left between them. CDR1 and CDR2 from the germline V gene are SEHNR and FQNEAQ (reference sequence). The CDR3 spans 15 residues. This chain's CDR3 is CASSLYGTSTDTQYF. The CDR3 nucleotides read TGTGCCAGCAGCCTCTATGGGACTAGCACAGATACGCAGTATTTT.

The V gene is TRBV6-6, the J gene TRBJ2-6; 10 bases line up with TRBD1. The V and J ends lost 5 bases and 1 base, in that order; junction bases with no gene match: 5. CDR1 is MNHNY and CDR2 is SVGAGI in the germline V gene (reference sequence). CDR3 size: 17 residues. The CDR3 coding sequence is TGTGCCAGCAGTCCGGGACAGGGGTGGTCTGGGGCCAACGTCCTGACTTTC. This sequence encodes CASSPGQGWSGANVLTF.

The chain recombines TRBV6-6 with TRBJ1-4; TRBD1 aligns across 9 bases. There are 14 residues in the CDR3. The J segment lost 8 bases and the V segment lost 5 bases, leaving 6 bases of the junction unmatched. CDR1 MNHNY and CDR2 SVGAGI come from the germline V gene (reference sequence). Here the CDR3 reads CASSNRGRLEKLFF. CDR3 sequence (DNA): TGTGCCAGCAGTAACAGGGGGCGGTTAGAAAAACTGTTTTTT.

CDR3 in amino acids: CASSTFAGVSGEQFF. CDR3 sequence (DNA): TGCGCCAGCAGCACGTTCGCGGGAGTGTCAGGTGAGCAGTTCTTC. The chain couples TRBV5-1 to TRBJ2-1; 7 bases agree with TRBD2. With V trimmed by 4 bases and J by 9 bases, 13 bases remained unmatched. This CDR3 has 15 amino acids. Germline loops: CDR1 SGHRS, CDR2 YFSETQ.

V is TRBV6-4 and J is TRBJ2-2; possibly TRBD1 for D (5 bases). V was shortened by 5 bases and J by 4 bases, with 11 bases between the two germline ends. The CDR3 spans 14 residues. Germline CDR1 MRHNA, CDR2 SNTAGT. The DNA for the CDR3 is TGTGCCAGCAGTAGAACAGGAGCCACCGGGGAGCTGTTTTTT. Its protein is CASSRTGATGELFF.

V usage is TRBV5-6 and J usage is TRBJ2-7; D is perhaps TRBD2 (6 bases). Between the trimmed V and J ends, which lost 1 base and 2 bases, there was a span of 13 bases. The CDR3 extends over 15 amino acids. Per germline, CDR1 SGHDT and CDR2 YYEEEE. The CDR3 reads CASSLSIAAAYEQYF. The CDR3 coding sequence is TGTGCCAGCAGCTTGTCGATAGCGGCGGCCTACGAGCAGTACTTC.

The V call is TRBV6-8, the J call TRBJ2-7; 14 bases align to TRBD2. This CDR3 has 17 residues. Germline lookup yields CDR1 MNHGY and CDR2 SAAAGT. V was pared by 7 bases and J by 4 bases, with 12 bases of the junction left unmatched. CDR3 DNA: TGTGCCAGCAAGACTAGCGGGAGGGCCGGCCTGGCTTACGAGCAGTACTTC. As protein: CASKTSGRAGLAYEQYF.

The V and J genes are TRBV7-9 and TRBJ1-5; the match to TRBD1 covers 7 bases. Looked up from germline, CDR1 is SEHNR and CDR2 is FQNEAQ (reference sequence). The CDR3 totals 16 residues. With V trimmed by 1 base and J by 2 bases, 5 bases remained unmatched. CDR3 protein: CASSLVGGSGNQPQHF. CDR3 bases: TGTGCCAGCAGCTTAGTAGGGGGCTCGGGCAATCAGCCCCAGCATTTT.

J is TRBJ1-5 and V is TRBV5-1; D gene unclear. The germline V gene encodes CDR1 SGHRS and CDR2 YFSETQ. The CDR3 has 15 amino acids. Trimming shortened V by 0 bases and J by 2 bases, and 9 bases separated the two germline ends. CDR3 bases: TGCGCCAGCAGCTTGGTCGGGGATGGCAATCAGCCCCAGCATTTT. Its protein product is CASSLVGDGNQPQHF.

The rearrangement uses TRBV6-2 or TRBV6-3 and TRBJ1-1; possibly TRBD1 for D (5 bases). The germline V gene has CDR1 MNHEY and CDR2 SVGEGT. The CDR3 is 17 residues long. Between the trimmed V and J ends, which lost 5 bases and 0 bases, there was a span of 19 bases. For the CDR3, the DNA is TGTGCCAGCAGTCCGCCTGGGGGAGGGGTCATGAACACTGAAGCTTTCTTT. Amino acids: CASSPPGGGVMNTEAFF.

The rearrangement uses TRBV6-1 and TRBJ2-2, with D perhaps TRBD2 (5 bases). The CDR3 is made up of 15 amino acids. V gave up 3 bases and J gave up 5 bases, with 13 bases separating them. Germline loops: CDR1 MNHNS, CDR2 SASEGT. CDR3 sequence reads: CASSEIRAGTGELFF. DNA of the CDR3: TGTGCCAGCAGTGAGATCCGGGCGGGTACCGGGGAGCTGTTTTTT.

The chain uses TRBV2 and TRBJ2-3; 11 nucleotides align to TRBD2. This CDR3 is 15 amino acids long. V shed 8 bases and J 0 bases; nucleotides not matched to a gene: 4. The V gene's germline CDR1 is SNHLY and CDR2 FYNNEI. In DNA, the CDR3 is TGTGCCAGCCACCGGACTAGCGGGAGCACAGATACGCAGTATTTT. The encoded protein is CASHRTSGSTDTQYF.

The rearrangement joins TRBV7-3 to TRBJ2-3; 9 positions agree with TRBD2. Germline lookup yields CDR1 SGHTA and CDR2 FQGTGA. The CDR3 covers 17 residues. V dropped 2 bases and J dropped 5; count of bases not matched to a gene: 11. For the CDR3, the DNA is TGTGCCAGCAGCTTATCAGGGTTAGCGGGAGTGGGAGATACGCAGTATTTT. This translates into CASSLSGLAGVGDTQYF.

The chain couples TRBV9 to TRBJ2-1, with a weak D call TRBD2 (5 bases). CDR1 is SGDLS and CDR2 is YYNGEE in the germline V gene. V was shortened by 3 bases and J by 4 bases, with 14 bases between the two germline ends. The CDR3 contains 15 residues. CDR3 sequence (DNA): TGTGCCAGCAGCGATTCCGGGTCGGGGTACAATGAGCAGTTCTTC. Amino acids: CASSDSGSGYNEQFF.

V is TRBV11-1 and J is TRBJ2-7, with TRBD2 identical over 11 bases. With 6 bases clipped from V and 6 bases from J, the junction kept 7 bases outside the gene matches. Per germline, CDR1 SGHAT and CDR2 FQDESV (reference sequence). CDR3 length: 14 amino acids. In DNA form, the CDR3 reads TGTGCCAGCAGTTTTGGACTAGCGGGCGCCGAGCAGTACTTC. Encoded protein: CASSFGLAGAEQYF.

The chain recombines TRBV28 with TRBJ1-1; D unclear. V gave up 5 bases and J gave up 1 base, with 11 bases separating them. The CDR3 is made up of 14 amino acids. CDR1 and CDR2 from the germline V gene are MDHEN and SYDVKM. The CDR3 region has the DNA TGTGCCAGCAGTCTCCCTTTTCCGAACACTGAAGCTTTCTTT. It is translated as CASSLPFPNTEAFF.

The chain links TRBV14 to TRBJ2-1, with no clear D. This CDR3 has 14 residues. Trimming took 0 bases from V and 10 from J, leaving 13 bases between them. Germline assignment: CDR1 SGHDN and CDR2 FVKESK. CDR3 sequence reads: CASSQERSSREQFF. In DNA, the CDR3 is TGTGCCAGCAGCCAAGAACGAAGTAGTCGGGAGCAGTTCTTC.

The chain recombines TRBV4-3 with TRBJ1-5; 10 positions agree with TRBD1. Losses at the gene ends were 6 bases for V and 5 bases for J; bases not matched to a gene: 13. The CDR3 is 17 residues long. The germline CDR1 and CDR2 sequences are LGHNA and YSLEER. The CDR3 spells CASRASHGQGEYQPQHF. In nucleotides, the CDR3 is TGCGCCAGCAGAGCATCTCACGGACAGGGGGAGTATCAGCCCCAGCATTTT.

This sequence joins TRBV27 and TRBJ2-4; D might be TRBD2 (5 bases). Trimming took off 0 bases at V and 7 bases at J, with 16 bases between the two ends. This CDR3 contains 16 residues. Per the germline V gene, CDR1 is MNHEY and CDR2 is SMNVEV (reference sequence). The CDR3 coding sequence is TGTGCCAGCAGTTTATCGGACCCTAGCTGGGTCAACATTCAGTACTTC. Residues: CASSLSDPSWVNIQYF.